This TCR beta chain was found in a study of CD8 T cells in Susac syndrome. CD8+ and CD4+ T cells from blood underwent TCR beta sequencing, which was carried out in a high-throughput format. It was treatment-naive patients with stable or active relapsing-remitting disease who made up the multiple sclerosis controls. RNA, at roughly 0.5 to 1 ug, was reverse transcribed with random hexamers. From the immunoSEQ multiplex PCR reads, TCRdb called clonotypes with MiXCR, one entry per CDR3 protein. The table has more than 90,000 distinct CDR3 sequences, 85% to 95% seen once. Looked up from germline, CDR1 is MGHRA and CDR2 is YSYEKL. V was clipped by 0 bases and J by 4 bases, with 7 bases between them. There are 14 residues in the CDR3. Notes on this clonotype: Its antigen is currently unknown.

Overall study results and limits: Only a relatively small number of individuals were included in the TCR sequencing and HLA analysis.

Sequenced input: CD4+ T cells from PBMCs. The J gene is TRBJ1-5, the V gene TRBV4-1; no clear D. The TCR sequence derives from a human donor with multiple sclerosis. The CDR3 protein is CASSQDHQNQPQHF. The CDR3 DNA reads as TGCGCCAGCAGCCAAGATCATCAGAATCAGCCCCAGCATTTT.